A single sample gave rise to the 5 T cell receptor beta chains below, sequenced in a study of T-cell reconstitution after alpha-beta-depleted transplantation in children. Unique molecular identifiers were used in preparing the TCRbeta library. TCRdb re-derived calls from the PCR reads in MiXCR, one entry per CDR3 protein. The sample carries just over 950,000 distinct CDR3 sequences, around 30% recorded once. The starting material was PBMCs, mostly from graft donor cells, obtained 360 days after TCRalphabeta/CD19-depleted stem cell transplant. All receptors come from a boy younger than two who had a stem cell transplant for SCID, so the T cells may come from the graft donor.

This clonotype occurred a few times. The chain combines TRBV4-2 with TRBJ2-3; 11 bases are shared with TRBD2. This CDR3 contains 18 residues. The V gene end was trimmed by 0 bases and the J gene end by 0 bases; junction bases not matched to a gene: 5. The germline V gene has CDR1 LGHNA and CDR2 YNFKEQ. CDR3 nucleotides: TGTGCCAGCAGCCAAGAGCTAGCGGGGGGCCGGAGCACAGATACGCAGTATTTT. Translated: CASSQELAGGRSTDTQYF.

The V gene is TRBV29-1, the J gene TRBJ1-1; TRBD1 agrees at 8 bases. The length of the CDR3 is 14 residues. Germline V gene data show CDR1 as SQVTM and CDR2 as ANQGSEA. V lost 0 bases to trimming and J lost 8 bases; unmatched junction nucleotides: 8. The CDR3 reads CSVEDQRQGKEAFF. The DNA for the CDR3 is TGCAGCGTTGAAGATCAAAGACAGGGGAAGGAAGCTTTCTTT.

This clonotype has just a few counts. V and J are TRBV5-1 and TRBJ1-2, with D unclear. Trimming pared 2 bases from V and 8 bases from J, leaving 10 bases between. This CDR3 comprises 12 residues. CDR1 and CDR2 from the germline V gene are SGHRS and YFSETQ. The CDR3 protein is CASSFDARGYTF. CDR3 DNA: TGCGCCAGCAGCTTCGATGCTCGGGGCTACACCTTC. Looking up the rest from reference TRBV5-1 and TRBJ1-2 gives the full variable domain: KAGVTQTPRYLIKTRGQQVTLSCSPISGHRSVSWYQQTPGQGLQFLFEYFSETQRNKGNFPGRFSGRQFSNSRSEMNVSTLELGDSALYLCASSFDARGYTFGSGTRLTVV.

This clonotype has only a few counts. The J gene is TRBJ2-1, the V gene TRBV6-2 or TRBV6-3, with D tentatively TRBD2 (7 bases). The CDR3 contains 15 residues. Germline CDR1 is MNHEY and CDR2 is SVGEGT. V shed 6 bases and J shed 2 bases, with 14 bases lying between them. The CDR3 loop is CASRSRGATYNEQFF. The CDR3 coding sequence is TGTGCCAGCAGGTCCCGGGGGGCGACCTACAATGAGCAGTTCTTC.

The J gene is TRBJ1-5, the V gene TRBV5-6; maybe TRBD1 (6 bases). Per the germline V gene, CDR1 is SGHDT and CDR2 is YYEEEE. The CDR3 has 17 amino acids. The germline V and J ends were trimmed by 0 bases and 0 bases, with 13 bases remaining between them. CDR3 loop: CASSLGRQGYSNQPQHF. The DNA for the CDR3 is TGTGCCAGCAGCTTGGGACGTCAGGGGTATAGCAATCAGCCCCAGCATTTT.